One sample yielded the 16 T cell receptor beta chains listed below, sequenced in a study of blood T cells in healthy people across ages. Together with a sample-barcoded 5' primer, a J-beta primer mix was included in a second PCR lasting about 7 to 12 cycles. TCRdb reanalysed the 5' RACE reads using MiXCR and keeps one entry per CDR3 protein. Here the sample spans 800,000 to 1,000,000 distinct CDR3 sequences, approximately 49% being singletons. The sequenced material came from blood. These receptors came from a man in his thirties or forties in good health.

This chain connects TRBV9 to TRBJ1-5; 7 bases are a match to TRBD1. Germline trimming cut 3 bases from V and 4 bases from J; bases unmatched to any gene: 4. CDR1 and CDR2 (germline): SGDLS, YYNGEE. The CDR3 totals 14 residues. CDR3 region: CASSGGDRNQPQHF. The DNA of the CDR3 is TGTGCCAGCAGCGGGGGGGACAGAAATCAGCCCCAGCATTTT.

The sample holds many counts of this clonotype. Given a much more abundant clone one base away, this may be a read error. The chain carries TRBV20-1 and TRBJ2-5, with 10 bases matching TRBD2. J lost 11 bases, V lost 0 bases, and 12 bases had no gene match. The V gene's germline CDR1 is DFQATT and CDR2 SNEGSKA (reference sequence). The CDR3 contains 15 residues. For the CDR3, the DNA is TGCAGTGCTAGAGATTGGCTAGCGGGGGTGGGTGAGCAGTACTTC. Protein product: CSARDWLAGVGEQYF.

Only a few counts were recorded for this clonotype. This sequence joins TRBV12-3 or TRBV12-4 and TRBJ2-4; the D gene is possibly TRBD1 (5 bases). The CDR3 runs to 15 residues. Trimming stripped 1 base from V and 6 bases from J, with 13 bases between. The CDR3 loop reads CASSLVRAGPNIQYF. The CDR3, as DNA: TGTGCCAGCAGTTTAGTTCGGGCAGGGCCAAACATTCAGTACTTC.

This clonotype appeared a few times. The V gene is TRBV29-1, the J gene TRBJ2-7; 9 bases fit TRBD1. The CDR3 is 13 residues long. Looked up from germline, CDR1 is SQVTM and CDR2 is ANQGSEA. The J segment lost 2 bases and the V segment lost 6 bases, leaving 5 bases of the junction unmatched. CDR3: CSVGRTGAYEQYF. The CDR3 coding sequence is TGCAGCGTGGGTAGGACAGGGGCCTACGAGCAGTACTTC.

This CDR3 reads CSEAGGPVDEQFF. CDR3 nucleotide sequence: TGCAGTGAAGCGGGGGGGCCGGTCGATGAGCAGTTCTTC. The rearrangement links TRBV20-1 to TRBJ2-1; the match to TRBD2 covers 10 bases. The CDR3 covers 13 residues. J was trimmed by 8 bases and V by 7 bases; bases with no gene match: 8. CDR1 DFQATT and CDR2 SNEGSKA come from the germline V gene (reference sequence).

The rearrangement joins TRBV7-2 to TRBJ2-3; perhaps TRBD1 as D (7 bases). V was trimmed by 2 bases and J by 5 bases, leaving 14 bases between them. From germline, CDR1 is SGHTA and CDR2 FQGNSA. This CDR3 has 15 residues. The CDR3 nucleotides read TGTGCCAGCAGCTTACTCAGGGGGGTGGGAGATACGCAGTATTTT. It yields the protein CASSLLRGVGDTQYF.

V usage is TRBV5-1 and J usage is TRBJ2-7; weak D call: TRBD2 (6 bases). CDR1 and CDR2 (germline): SGHRS, YFSETQ. Trimming took off 0 bases at V and 12 bases at J, with 22 bases between the two ends. The CDR3 contains 15 residues. The CDR3 DNA reads TGCGCCAGCAGCTTGGGGACTGCGGGAATGGAGACCCTGTACTTC. Amino acids: CASSLGTAGMETLYF.

This clonotype was detected once. The chain is built from TRBV4-1 and TRBJ2-1; a possible D gene is TRBD2 (5 bases). The CDR3 runs to 15 residues. The germline gives CDR1 MGHRA, CDR2 YSYEKL. The germline V and J ends were trimmed by 3 bases and 6 bases, with 15 bases remaining between them. The CDR3 coding sequence is TGCGCCAGCAGCCACGGGCGGGCCCCAAGCAATGAGCAGTTCTTC. Translated: CASSHGRAPSNEQFF.

The chain couples TRBV20-1 to TRBJ1-5, with D perhaps TRBD1 (5 bases). Germline V gives CDR1 DFQATT, CDR2 SNEGSKA (reference sequence). Between the trimmed V and J ends, which lost 0 bases and 5 bases, there was a span of 17 bases. CDR3 length equals 16 residues. The CDR3 sequence: CSARDSGPGRHQPQHF. The CDR3 bases are TGCAGTGCTAGAGATTCAGGGCCAGGTCGACATCAGCCCCAGCATTTT.

The chain employs TRBV9 and TRBJ2-2; D is unclear. V was pared by 3 bases and J by 7 bases, with 10 bases between. The CDR3 contains 13 residues. Looked up from germline, CDR1 is SGDLS and CDR2 is YYNGEE. CDR3 sequence reads: CASSDLNRGELFF. The CDR3 nucleotides are TGTGCCAGCAGCGACCTCAACCGCGGGGAGCTGTTTTTT.

This clonotype was found a few times. The chain links TRBV20-1 to TRBJ2-7; unclear D gene. Germline CDR1 and CDR2: DFQATT and SNEGSKA (reference sequence). This CDR3 spans 11 amino acids. Trimming took off 7 bases at V and 0 bases at J, with 7 bases between the two ends. CDR3 amino acids: CSGRSSYEQYF. For the CDR3, the DNA is TGCAGTGGTAGGAGCTCCTACGAGCAGTACTTC.

This clonotype appeared a few times. The V and J genes are TRBV29-1 and TRBJ1-2, with TRBD1 matching over 7 bases. The V gene's germline CDR1 is SQVTM and CDR2 ANQGSEA. The CDR3 length is 14 residues. V gave up 6 bases and J gave up 7 bases; unmatched junction bases: 14. For the CDR3, the DNA is TGCAGCGTCGGGGCGGTTAGTCCAGGGGGTGGCTACACCTTC. This translates into CSVGAVSPGGGYTF.

The chain joins TRBV9 to TRBJ2-1; perhaps D is TRBD1 or TRBD2 (5 bases each). The CDR3 sequence is 16 residues long. V lost 4 bases and J lost 3, with 17 bases in between. Germline V gene lookup returns CDR1 SGDLS and CDR2 YYNGEE. The CDR3 DNA sequence: TGTGCCAGCAGCCCCCTCCCGGGACCCTACTACAATGAGCAGTTCTTC. As protein: CASSPLPGPYYNEQFF.

This chain uses TRBV28 with TRBJ1-6, with no clear D. V lost 5 bases, J lost 7 bases, and 12 bases lay in between. Germline lookup yields CDR1 MDHEN and CDR2 SYDVKM. The CDR3 sequence is 14 residues long. CDR3 protein: CASSPDMWNSPLHF. The CDR3 DNA is TGTGCCAGCAGTCCTGATATGTGGAATTCACCCCTCCACTTT.

The V and J genes are TRBV20-1 and TRBJ2-1; TRBD1 aligns across 8 bases. After removal of 8 bases from V and 10 bases from J, the junction contained 13 bases not matched to a gene. Germline CDR1 DFQATT, CDR2 SNEGSKA (reference sequence). The CDR3 loop spans 13 amino acids. The CDR3 DNA reads TGCAGTACAATCGACAGGGGACCCTACGAGCAGTTCTTC. It is translated as CSTIDRGPYEQFF.

This chain links TRBV2 with TRBJ2-4; 8 nucleotides line up with TRBD1. The DNA end favors TRBJ2-5, so the J call may be wrong. From germline, CDR1 is SNHLY and CDR2 FYNNEI. This CDR3 region has 15 residues. The CDR3 coding sequence is TGTGCCAGCAGCCGACAGGGGAGGTCGGGAGAGACCCAGTACTTC. Its translation: CASSRQGRSGETQYF.